The rows below give T cell receptor beta chains drawn from one sample of a study of blood T cell repertoires in COVID-19. The data were produced by immunoSEQ multiplex PCR, yet TCRdb's version contains in-frame clones alone and is incomplete. The data contain about 260,000 clones, 88% of them singletons. Sequencing was performed on PBMCs or T cells enriched from blood (not recorded which). Every receptor here comes from a woman in her thirties or forties who had been exposed to COVID-19. The CDR3 runs from the conserved cysteine through the conserved F or W. Fields, in order: D gene, V gene, clone size, J gene, CDR3 protein, CDR3 DNA. The D gene is left open where the match is weak. Clone size is given for some rows only: seen once, a few or many times, or a class if the clone is expanded.

>TRBD1|TRBV9|-|TRBJ2-3
CASSPGQLTDTQYF
TGTGCCAGCAGCCCGGGACAGCTCACAGATACGCAGTATTTT
>-|TRBV28|-|TRBJ1-2
CASSEQGSYGYTF
TGTGCCAGCAGTGAACAGGGTTCCTATGGCTACACCTTC
>TRBD2|TRBV4-1|-|TRBJ2-4
CASSHIIAGGQNIQYF
TGCGCCAGCAGCCACATAATAGCGGGGGGGCAAAACATTCAGTACTTC
>TRBD2|TRBV3-1/TRBV3-2|-|TRBJ2-3
CASSPRLAGVGTQYF
TGTGCCAGCAGCCCCAGGCTAGCGGGGGTGGGTACGCAGTATTTT
>TRBD2|TRBV27|-|TRBJ2-1
CASSFGIAGGLRKQFF
TGTGCCAGCAGTTTTGGAATAGCGGGAGGGCTGAGAAAGCAGTTCTTC
>TRBD2|TRBV7-9|-|TRBJ2-5
CASSLILAGGPKETQYF
TGTGCCAGCAGCTTGATTCTAGCGGGGGGGCCTAAGGAGACCCAGTACTTC
>-|TRBV4-3|-|TRBJ1-6
CASSQGAVNSPLHF
TGCGCCAGCAGCCAGGGGGCCGTAAATTCACCCCTCCACTTT
>-|TRBV5-4|-|TRBJ1-1
CASSRGKQTEAFF
TGTGCCAGCAGCAGGGGAAAACAGACAGAAGCTTTCTTT
>-|TRBV2|-|TRBJ1-1
CASRIRAMNTEAFF
TGTGCCAGCAGGATCAGGGCCATGAACACTGAAGCTTTCTTT
>-|TRBV9|few|TRBJ2-1
CASSVAEFSYNEQFF
TGTGCCAGCAGCGTAGCGGAGTTCTCCTACAATGAGCAGTTCTTC
>TRBD2|TRBV30|-|TRBJ2-3
CAWTDSGRAIADTQYF
TGTGCCTGGACGGATAGCGGGAGGGCCATTGCAGATACGCAGTATTTT
>-|TRBV4-3|-|TRBJ2-2
CASSQGLSTGELFF
TGCGCCAGCAGCCAAGGACTTTCCACCGGGGAGCTGTTTTTT
>TRBD2|TRBV7-9|-|TRBJ2-1
CASSLFGTSRYGQFF
TGTGCCAGCAGCTTGTTCGGGACTAGCCGCTACGGGCAGTTCTTC
>-|TRBV27|few|TRBJ2-1
CASSLSRQNEQFF
TGTGCCAGCAGTTTATCCAGGCAGAATGAGCAGTTCTTC
>TRBD2|TRBV2|-|TRBJ2-1
CASGGAGLAGYNEQFF
TGTGCCAGCGGGGGGGCAGGACTAGCGGGCTACAATGAGCAGTTCTTC
>-|TRBV28|once|TRBJ1-5
CASSPINEAYQPQHF
TGTGCCAGCAGCCCCATAAATGAGGCATATCAGCCCCAGCATTTT
>-|TRBV5-4|-|TRBJ2-1
CASSPSDTEQFF
TGTGCCAGCAGTCCCTCGGACACAGAGCAGTTCTTC
>TRBD2|TRBV2|-|TRBJ2-1
CASSTLGGGSYNEQFF
TGTGCCAGCAGTACCCTTGGCGGGGGTTCCTACAATGAGCAGTTCTTC
>-|TRBV11-2|once|TRBJ1-1
CASSFSTEAFF
TGTGCCAGCAGCTTTTCGACTGAAGCTTTCTTT
>-|TRBV20-1|-|TRBJ1-2
CSASGGLTNYGYTF
TGCAGTGCTAGTGGCGGCTTAACTAACTATGGCTACACCTTC
>-|TRBV19|once|TRBJ2-2
CASWGEMAGELFF
TGTGCCAGTTGGGGGGAGATGGCCGGGGAGCTGTTTTTT
>TRBD2|TRBV18|-|TRBJ2-2
CASSPGLAGGTTGELFF
TGTGCCAGCTCACCCGGACTAGCGGGGGGAACCACCGGGGAGCTGTTTTTT
>TRBD1|TRBV28|-|TRBJ1-5
CATSIWDSSNQPQHF
TGTGCCACCTCTATTTGGGACAGTAGCAATCAGCCCCAGCATTTT
>-|TRBV9|-|TRBJ2-5
CASSVVWGLQETQYF
TGTGCCAGCAGCGTAGTGTGGGGCCTACAAGAGACCCAGTACTTC
>-|TRBV5-5|-|TRBJ1-1
CASSLAPNTEAFF
TGTGCCAGCAGCTTGGCTCCGAACACTGAAGCTTTCTTT
>-|TRBV19|-|TRBJ2-5
CASSMAGQVQQETQYF
TGTGCCAGTAGTATGGCCGGTCAGGTGCAGCAGGAGACCCAGTACTTC
>-|TRBV4-3|-|TRBJ1-2
CASSQDRRRFNYGYTF
TGCGCCAGCAGCCAAGATCGAAGGAGGTTCAACTATGGCTACACCTTC
>-|TRBV5-1|-|TRBJ1-2
CASSTGGSNSGYTF
TGTGCCAGCAGTACCGGGGGGAGCAATAGCGGCTACACCTTC
>TRBD1|TRBV6-2/TRBV6-3|-|TRBJ2-2
CASSVTGIHTGELFF
TGTGCCAGCAGTGTGACAGGGATTCACACCGGGGAGCTGTTTTTT
>-|TRBV7-2|once|TRBJ2-1
CASSPEGAYNEQFF
TGTGCCAGCAGCCCAGAGGGGGCCTACAATGAGCAGTTCTTC
>TRBD1|TRBV30|-|TRBJ1-6
CAWSLGGTANSPLHF
TGTGCCTGGAGTCTCGGCGGGACAGCTAATTCACCCCTCCACTTT
>-|TRBV6-2/TRBV6-3|-|TRBJ1-1
CASSLGVEAFF
TGTGCCAGCAGTTTAGGGGTCGAAGCTTTCTTT
>-|TRBV5-8|-|TRBJ1-2
CASSPRVDGYTF
TGTGCCAGCAGTCCCAGGGTGGATGGCTACACCTTC
>-|TRBV11-3|-|TRBJ2-2
CASRQFAGPANTGELFF
TGTGCCAGTCGACAGTTCGCTGGCCCCGCGAACACCGGGGAGCTGTTTTTT
>-|TRBV11-2|-|TRBJ2-7
CASSHRASEQYF
TGTGCCAGCAGCCACAGGGCTTCCGAGCAGTACTTC
>-|TRBV5-3|few|TRBJ1-1
CASRVNTEAFF
TGTGCCAGTCGAGTTAACACTGAAGCTTTCTTT
>-|TRBV28|-|TRBJ1-5
CASSLSTRGSNQPQHF
TGTGCCAGCAGTTTATCTACTCGCGGCAGCAATCAGCCCCAGCATTTT